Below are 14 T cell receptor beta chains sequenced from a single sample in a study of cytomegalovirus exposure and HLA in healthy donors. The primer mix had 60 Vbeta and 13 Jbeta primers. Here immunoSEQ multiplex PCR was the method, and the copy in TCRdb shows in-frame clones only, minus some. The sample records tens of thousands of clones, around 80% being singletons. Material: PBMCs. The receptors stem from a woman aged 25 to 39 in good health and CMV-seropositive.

The CDR3 here is CSVTRGVRGKLFF. The DNA of the CDR3 is TGCAGCGTTACCCGTGGGGTTCGGGGAAAACTGTTTTTT. J is TRBJ1-4 and V is TRBV29-1; D is undetermined. CDR3 length: 13 residues. Looked up from germline, CDR1 is SQVTM and CDR2 is ANQGSEA. Trimming removed 5 bases from V and 10 bases from J, with 17 bases in between.

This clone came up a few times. CDR3 residues: CASSLLIDRGTEAFF. The CDR3 DNA reads as TGCGCCAGCAGCTTATTAATCGACAGGGGTACTGAAGCTTTCTTT. The chain joins TRBV5-1 to TRBJ1-1, with 8 bases lining up with TRBD1. The CDR3 loop spans 15 amino acids. Germline loops: CDR1 SGHRS, CDR2 YFSETQ. With 2 bases clipped from V and 5 bases from J, the junction kept 8 bases outside the gene matches.

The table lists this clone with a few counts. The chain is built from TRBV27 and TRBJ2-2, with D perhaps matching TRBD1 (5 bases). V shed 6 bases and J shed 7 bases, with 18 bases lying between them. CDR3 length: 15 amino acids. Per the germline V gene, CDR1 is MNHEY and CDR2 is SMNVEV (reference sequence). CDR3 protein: CASSQGARTGGELFF. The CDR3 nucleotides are TGTGCCAGCAGCCAAGGGGCTAGAACGGGCGGGGAGCTGTTTTTT.

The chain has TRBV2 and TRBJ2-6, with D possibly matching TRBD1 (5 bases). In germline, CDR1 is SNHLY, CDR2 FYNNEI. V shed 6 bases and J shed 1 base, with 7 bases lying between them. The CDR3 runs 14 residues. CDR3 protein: CASRQGSGANVLTF. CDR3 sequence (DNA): TGTGCCAGCAGGCAGGGATCTGGGGCCAACGTCCTGACTTTC.

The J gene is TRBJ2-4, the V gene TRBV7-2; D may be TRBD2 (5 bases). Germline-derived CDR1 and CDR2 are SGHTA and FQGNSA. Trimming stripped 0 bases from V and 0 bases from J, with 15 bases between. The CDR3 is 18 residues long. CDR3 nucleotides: TGTGCCAGCAGCTTAGCAAAATCAGCGGCCCTAGCCAAAAACATTCAGTACTTC. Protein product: CASSLAKSAALAKNIQYF. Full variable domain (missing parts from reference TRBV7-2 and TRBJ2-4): GAGVSQSPSNKVTEKGKDVELRCDPISGHTALYWYRQSLGQGLEFLIYFQGNSAPDKSGLPSDRFSAERTGGSVSTLTIQRTQQEDSAVYLCASSLAKSAALAKNIQYFGAGTRLSVL.

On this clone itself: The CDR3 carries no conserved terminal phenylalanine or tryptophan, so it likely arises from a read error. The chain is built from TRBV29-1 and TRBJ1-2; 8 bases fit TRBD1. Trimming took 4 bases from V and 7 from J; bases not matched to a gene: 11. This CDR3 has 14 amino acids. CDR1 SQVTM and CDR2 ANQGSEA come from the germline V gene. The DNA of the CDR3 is TGCAGCGTTGGTCCCAGACAGGGGTCGTTTGGCTACACCCTC. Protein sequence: CSVGPRQGSFGYTL.

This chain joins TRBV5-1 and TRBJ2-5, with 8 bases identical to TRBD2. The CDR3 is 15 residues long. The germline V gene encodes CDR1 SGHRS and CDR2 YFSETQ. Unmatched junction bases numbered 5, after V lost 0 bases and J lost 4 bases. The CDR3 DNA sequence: TGCGCCAGCAGCTTGGCAGCGGGAGTTCCAGAGACCCAGTACTTC. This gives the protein CASSLAAGVPETQYF.

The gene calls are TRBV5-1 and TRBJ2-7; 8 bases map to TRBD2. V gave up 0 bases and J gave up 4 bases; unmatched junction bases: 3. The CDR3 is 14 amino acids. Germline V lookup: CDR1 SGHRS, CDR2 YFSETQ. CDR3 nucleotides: TGCGCCAGCAGCTTGGCCCGCGGGAGGTACGAGCAGTACTTC. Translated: CASSLARGRYEQYF.

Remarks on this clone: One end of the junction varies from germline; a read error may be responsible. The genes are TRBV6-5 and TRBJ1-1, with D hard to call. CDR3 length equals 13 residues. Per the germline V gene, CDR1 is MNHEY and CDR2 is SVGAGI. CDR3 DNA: TGTGCCAGCAGTGACTCGGGCATTGCTGAAGCTTTCTTT. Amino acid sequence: CASSDSGIAEAFF.

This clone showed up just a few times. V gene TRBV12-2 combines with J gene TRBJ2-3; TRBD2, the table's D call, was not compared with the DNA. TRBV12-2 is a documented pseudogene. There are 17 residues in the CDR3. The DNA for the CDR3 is TGTGCAAGTCGCTTAGGATCCAGCGGGAGAGGTAGAAATACGCAGTATTTT. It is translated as CASRLGSSGRGRNTQYF.

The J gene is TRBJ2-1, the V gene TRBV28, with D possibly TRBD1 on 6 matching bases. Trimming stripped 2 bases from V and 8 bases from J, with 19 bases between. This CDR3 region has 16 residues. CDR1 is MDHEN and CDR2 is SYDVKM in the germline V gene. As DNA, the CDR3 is TGTGCCAGCAGTTTAAGCAAGGGTCTAGCAGGGGATGAGCAGTTCTTC. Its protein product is CASSLSKGLAGDEQFF.

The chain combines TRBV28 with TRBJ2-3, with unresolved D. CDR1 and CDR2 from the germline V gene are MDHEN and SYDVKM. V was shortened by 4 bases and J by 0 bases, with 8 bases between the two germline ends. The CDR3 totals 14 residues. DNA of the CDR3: TGTGCCAGCAGTTCCCTTCCTAGCACAGATACGCAGTATTTT. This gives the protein CASSSLPSTDTQYF.

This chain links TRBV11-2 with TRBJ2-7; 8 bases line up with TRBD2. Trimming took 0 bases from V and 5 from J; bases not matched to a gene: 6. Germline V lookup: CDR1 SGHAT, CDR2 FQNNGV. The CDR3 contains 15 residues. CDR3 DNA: TGTGCCAGCAGCTTAGAGCCAGCGGGGGCCCACGAGCAGTACTTC. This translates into CASSLEPAGAHEQYF.

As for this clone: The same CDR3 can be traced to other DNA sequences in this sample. The CDR3: CASSLLAGGGTDTQYF. Here the CDR3 DNA reads TGTGCCAGCAGTTTATTAGCAGGAGGTGGCACAGATACGCAGTATTTT. The chain joins TRBV27 to TRBJ2-3, with a weak D call TRBD2 (5 bases). This CDR3 contains 16 residues. The germline V gene encodes CDR1 MNHEY and CDR2 SMNVEV (reference sequence). The V gene lost 1 base and the J gene lost 1 base, with 12 bases spanning the gap.